The 26 T cell receptor beta chains presented below share a single source sample, sequenced in a study of T cells in Graves' hyperthyroidism and ophthalmopathy. Amplified TCR beta CDR3 regions came from RNA transcripts. A first-round RT-PCR of the TCR CDR3 used the HTBI primer set. TCRdb re-called the multiplex PCR reads with MiXCR, one entry per CDR3 protein. The data show a few hundred thousand distinct CDR3 sequences, with 13% to 15% seen just once and roughly 20% held by the top ten. Sequencing input: blood. The receptors stem from a woman aged 55-70 years with Graves' ophthalmopathy.

This clonotype was observed at least ten times. The chain links TRBV29-1 to TRBJ2-3; 12 positions agree with TRBD2. The CDR3 contains 15 residues. Germline CDR1 reads SQVTM; CDR2 reads ANQGSEA. The V gene end was trimmed by 6 bases and the J gene end by 4 bases; junction bases not matched to a gene: 8. The CDR3: CSVGRTSGNPDTQYF. DNA for the CDR3: TGCAGCGTCGGACGGACTAGCGGGAATCCAGATACGCAGTATTTT.

V usage is TRBV3-1 and J usage is TRBJ2-2, with TRBD1 matching over 9 bases. V shed 4 bases, J shed 1 base, and the junction held 1 base outside the gene matches. CDR1 LGHDT and CDR2 YNNKEL come from the germline V gene (reference sequence). The CDR3 is 15 residues long. The CDR3 DNA reads TGTGCCAGCAGCCGACAGGGGGGGAACACCGGGGAGCTGTTTTTT. Translated, it gives CASSRQGGNTGELFF. The variable domain in full, with the rest retrieved from reference TRBV3-1 and TRBJ2-2, is DTAVSQTPKYLVTQMGNDKSIKCEQNLGHDTMYWYKQDSKKFLKIMFSYNNKELIINETVPNRFSPKSPDKAHLNLHINSLELGDSAVYFCASSRQGGNTGELFFGEGSRLTVL.

In its sample, this clonotype was seen a few times. This chain links TRBV5-1 with TRBJ2-5; D may be TRBD1 (5 bases). Trimming left V 3 bases short and J 5 bases short, with 8 bases between. The CDR3 is made up of 12 amino acids. CDR1 is SGHRS, CDR2 YFSETQ, per germline. CDR3 bases: TGCGCCAGCAGCTCCTCAGGGGAGACCCAGTACTTC. Encoded protein: CASSSSGETQYF.

This clonotype was seen many times. The genes are TRBV12-3 or TRBV12-4 and TRBJ1-1; D is unresolved. Trimming took 6 bases from V and 5 from J, leaving 19 bases between them. The CDR3 loop spans 15 amino acids. Here the CDR3 DNA reads TGTGCCAGCAGCTCCGGGGATCACACGAAAACTGAAGCTTTCTTT. It yields the protein CASSSGDHTKTEAFF.

This clonotype has at least ten counts. The rearrangement joins TRBV20-1 to TRBJ2-7, with D unclear. The CDR3 sequence is 12 residues long. Germline-derived CDR1 and CDR2 are DFQATT and SNEGSKA (reference sequence). V gave up 6 bases and J gave up 2 bases, with 11 bases separating them. The CDR3 nucleotides are TGCAGTGCATACTCAGGAGCCTACGAGCAGTACTTC. As protein: CSAYSGAYEQYF.

The CDR3 bases are TGTGCCAGCAGCGCTCGAGATCCCCAGGGGGGCAATGAGCAGTTCTTC. This gives the protein CASSARDPQGGNEQFF. The gene calls are TRBV9 and TRBJ2-1; D is perhaps TRBD1 (7 bases). The V end lost 3 bases, the J end lost 6 bases, and 19 bases lay between the germline ends. This CDR3 region has 16 residues. Looked up from germline, CDR1 is SGDLS and CDR2 is YYNGEE.

This clonotype was observed many times. The rearrangement uses TRBV6-6 and TRBJ1-1; tentative D call: TRBD1 (5 bases). The V and J ends lost 1 base and 3 bases respectively, with 9 bases between them. Germline CDR1 reads MNHNY; CDR2 reads SVGAGI (reference sequence). The CDR3 length is 14 residues. The DNA of the CDR3 is TGTGCCAGCAGTTACTGGGGGGTGGACACTGAAGCTTTCTTT. Translation gives CASSYWGVDTEAFF.

The chain links TRBV24-1 to TRBJ2-1, with TRBD2 matching over 14 bases. The CDR3 is made up of 15 amino acids. V shed 6 bases, J shed 6 bases, and the junction held 3 bases outside the gene matches. The V gene's germline CDR1 is KGHDR and CDR2 SFDVKD. CDR3 sequence reads: CATSKGTSGSNEQFF. CDR3 coding DNA: TGTGCCACCAGTAAAGGGACTAGCGGGAGCAATGAGCAGTTCTTC.

With regard to this clonotype: A much larger clone is a single base away; this may be a read error. V is TRBV5-1 and J is TRBJ2-7, with a weak D call TRBD1 (6 bases). Germline V gene sequence: CDR1 SGHRS, CDR2 YFSETQ. The CDR3 has 14 amino acids. The CDR3 loop reads CAGSLQGSLYEQYF. CDR3 nucleotide sequence: TGCGCCGGCAGCTTGCAGGGGTCCTTGTACGAGCAGTACTTC.

This clonotype was picked up many times. The chain employs TRBV7-9 and TRBJ2-1; D possibly corresponds to TRBD2 (7 bases). Trimming took off 5 bases at V and 4 bases at J, with 15 bases between the two ends. The CDR3 extends over 15 amino acids. Germline V gives CDR1 SEHNR, CDR2 FQNEAQ (reference sequence). Written as DNA, the CDR3 is TGTGCCAGCAGCCGAGGGGGACTAAATTACAATGAGCAGTTCTTC. This gives the protein CASSRGGLNYNEQFF. Full variable domain (rest looked up from reference TRBV7-9 and TRBJ2-1): DTGVSQNPRHKITKRGQNVTFRCDPISEHNRLYWYRQTLGQGPEFLTYFQNEAQLEKSRLLSDRFSAERPKGSFSTLEIQRTEQGDSAMYLCASSRGGLNYNEQFFGPGTRLTVL.

This clonotype showed up many times. The rearrangement uses TRBV7-2 and TRBJ2-1; 7 bases agree with TRBD1. V lost 6 bases, J lost 6 bases, and 8 bases stayed unmatched. The CDR3 consists of 14 residues. Germline-derived CDR1 and CDR2 are SGHTA and FQGNSA. DNA for the CDR3: TGTGCCAGCAGTTTGTCAGGGACAGTCAATGAGCAGTTCTTC. It translates to CASSLSGTVNEQFF.

The genes are TRBV6-1 and TRBJ1-3; D call uncertain. This CDR3 is 14 amino acids long. Germline CDR1 reads MNHNS; CDR2 reads SASEGT. V was shortened by 8 bases and J by 0 bases, with 11 bases between the two germline ends. DNA of the CDR3: TGTGCCAGCGGGAAGCCCAACTCTGGAAACACCATATATTTT. This encodes CASGKPNSGNTIYF.

This clonotype was counted ten times or more. The chain is built from TRBV18 and TRBJ2-7; 7 bases are shared with TRBD1. The V gene's germline CDR1 is KGHSH and CDR2 LQKENI. V trimming: 3 bases; J trimming: 0 bases; junction bases outside the gene matches: 2. The CDR3 contains 14 residues. The CDR3 DNA reads as TGTGCCAGCTCACCCCAGGGGGACTCCTACGAGCAGTACTTC. Its translation: CASSPQGDSYEQYF.

This clonotype was observed many times. This chain connects TRBV27 to TRBJ2-4; 10 bases agree with TRBD1. CDR3 length: 18 amino acids. Germline V gives CDR1 MNHEY, CDR2 SMNVEV (reference sequence). Unmatched junction bases numbered 9, after V lost 4 bases and J lost 0 bases. The CDR3 DNA reads TGTGCCAGCAGTTCGTCCGGGACAGGGGTTAGAGCCAAAAACATTCAGTACTTC. Residues: CASSSSGTGVRAKNIQYF.

The chain couples TRBV5-1 to TRBJ2-3, with 10 nucleotides matching TRBD2. This CDR3 region has 16 residues. Germline V gene lookup returns CDR1 SGHRS and CDR2 YFSETQ. V was clipped by 0 bases and J by 4 bases; unmatched bases: 5. CDR3 in DNA: TGCGCCAGCAGCTTGGTTCTAGCGGGAGTTGCAGATACGCAGTATTTT. It translates to CASSLVLAGVADTQYF. Based on the CDR3 plus reference TRBV5-1 and TRBJ2-3, the full variable domain is KAGVTQTPRYLIKTRGQQVTLSCSPISGHRSVSWYQQTPGQGLQFLFEYFSETQRNKGNFPGRFSGRQFSNSRSEMNVSTLELGDSALYLCASSLVLAGVADTQYFGPGTRLTVL.

This clonotype was seen repeatedly, ten times or more. The CDR3 DNA follows: TGCAGTGCCAAGAATCAGCGGGAGGTCACAGATACGCAGTATTTT. Protein sequence: CSAKNQREVTDTQYF. V usage is TRBV20-1 and J usage is TRBJ2-3; 9 positions match TRBD2. Per germline, CDR1 DFQATT and CDR2 SNEGSKA (reference sequence). This CDR3 is built from 15 residues. J was trimmed by 2 bases and V by 6 bases; bases with no gene match: 9.

This clonotype has a count of ten or more. This chain joins TRBV7-2 and TRBJ2-5; D is undetermined. From germline, CDR1 is SGHTA and CDR2 FQGNSA. V lost 5 bases and J 5 bases, leaving 18 bases between the germline ends. The CDR3 is 15 amino acids. The DNA for the CDR3 is TGTGCCAGCAGCAATCCTGAGTCGGTCGGGGAGACCCAGTACTTC. It translates to CASSNPESVGETQYF.

With respect to this clonotype: One end of the junction fails to match germline, which may point to a read error. V gene TRBV19 combines with J gene TRBJ2-2, with a possible D match to TRBD2 (5 bases). Germline V gene lookup returns CDR1 LNHDA and CDR2 SQIVND (reference sequence). CDR3 length: 14 residues. CDR3 sequence: CASSKDSYTGELLF. The CDR3 DNA sequence: TGTGCCAGTAGCAAGGACTCGTACACCGGGGAGCTGCTTTTT.

This chain connects TRBV20-1 to TRBJ2-3; 13 bases fit TRBD2. The V gene end was trimmed by 8 bases and the J gene end by 1 base; junction bases not matched to a gene: 12. CDR1 is DFQATT, CDR2 SNEGSKA, per germline (reference sequence). The CDR3 is made up of 17 amino acids. The CDR3 bases are TGCAGTTCTCCCGGACTAGCGGGAGAGGGGGGCACAGATACGCAGTATTTT. The encoded protein is CSSPGLAGEGGTDTQYF.

The chain employs TRBV6-1 and TRBJ2-6, with D uncertain. The CDR3 sequence is 15 residues long. Germline V gene lookup returns CDR1 MNHNS and CDR2 SASEGT. Trimming removed 0 bases from V and 2 bases from J, with 5 bases in between. The CDR3 region has the DNA TGTGCCAGCAGTGAAGCGGGGACTGGGGCCAACGTCCTGACTTTC. This encodes CASSEAGTGANVLTF.

This clonotype was detected ten times or more. The chain carries TRBV20-1 and TRBJ2-3; no firm D call. The CDR3 runs 15 residues. Germline CDR1 reads DFQATT; CDR2 reads SNEGSKA (reference sequence). V gave up 1 base and J gave up 0 bases, with 11 bases separating them. The CDR3 nucleotides read TGCAGTGCTAGAGTCCCCACCTATAGCACAGATACGCAGTATTTT. This translates into CSARVPTYSTDTQYF.

This clonotype was recorded at least ten times. J is TRBJ2-2 and V is TRBV2; 9 bases fit TRBD1. CDR3 size: 14 residues. Looked up from germline, CDR1 is SNHLY and CDR2 is FYNNEI. V dropped 4 bases and J dropped 7; count of bases not matched to a gene: 4. For the CDR3, the DNA is TGTGCCAGCAGTGTACAGGGGGCTGACGGGGAGCTGTTTTTT. It specifies CASSVQGADGELFF.

At least ten counts were recorded for this clonotype. V is TRBV3-1 and J is TRBJ2-1, with 9 bases matching TRBD2. Germline V gene sequence: CDR1 LGHDT, CDR2 YNNKEL (reference sequence). CDR3 length: 19 amino acids. With V trimmed by 10 bases and J by 6 bases, 25 bases remained unmatched. The CDR3 nucleotides are TGTGCCACCGAACCATGGGGTAGCGGGAGTATGGGGCGGGCCAATGAGCAGTTCTTC. It encodes CATEPWGSGSMGRANEQFF.

This clonotype appeared many times. This rearrangement joins TRBV5-1 to TRBJ2-7; D remains unclear. The CDR3 contains 15 residues. CDR1 is SGHRS, CDR2 YFSETQ, per germline. Trimming pared 4 bases from V and 2 bases from J, leaving 16 bases between. The CDR3 DNA follows: TGCGCCAGCAGCCCCTCCCCCGGCCGGGCCTACGAGCAGTACTTC. Translating it yields CASSPSPGRAYEQYF. The whole variable domain, filled in from reference TRBV5-1 and TRBJ2-7, reads KAGVTQTPRYLIKTRGQQVTLSCSPISGHRSVSWYQQTPGQGLQFLFEYFSETQRNKGNFPGRFSGRQFSNSRSEMNVSTLELGDSALYLCASSPSPGRAYEQYFGPGTRLTVT.

This clonotype has a count of ten or more. This rearrangement joins TRBV4-1 to TRBJ2-7, with 13 bases lining up with TRBD2. V lost 4 bases to trimming and J lost 2 bases; unmatched junction nucleotides: 8. CDR3 length: 17 residues. The germline V gene encodes CDR1 MGHRA and CDR2 YSYEKL. In DNA, the CDR3 is TGCGCCAGCAGCCCTGGGACTAGCGGGACTTTCACCTACGAGCAGTACTTC. Amino acids: CASSPGTSGTFTYEQYF.

A note on this clonotype: A read error may be the cause here, since a much bigger clone is one base away. This sequence joins TRBV5-1 and TRBJ2-5, with 12 bases identical to TRBD2. Per germline, CDR1 SGHRS and CDR2 YFSETQ. The CDR3 length is 17 residues. The chain's CDR3 is CASSLGTSGLYQEAQYF. In DNA form, the CDR3 reads TGCGCCAGCAGCTTAGGGACTAGCGGGCTGTACCAAGAGGCCCAGTACTTC.